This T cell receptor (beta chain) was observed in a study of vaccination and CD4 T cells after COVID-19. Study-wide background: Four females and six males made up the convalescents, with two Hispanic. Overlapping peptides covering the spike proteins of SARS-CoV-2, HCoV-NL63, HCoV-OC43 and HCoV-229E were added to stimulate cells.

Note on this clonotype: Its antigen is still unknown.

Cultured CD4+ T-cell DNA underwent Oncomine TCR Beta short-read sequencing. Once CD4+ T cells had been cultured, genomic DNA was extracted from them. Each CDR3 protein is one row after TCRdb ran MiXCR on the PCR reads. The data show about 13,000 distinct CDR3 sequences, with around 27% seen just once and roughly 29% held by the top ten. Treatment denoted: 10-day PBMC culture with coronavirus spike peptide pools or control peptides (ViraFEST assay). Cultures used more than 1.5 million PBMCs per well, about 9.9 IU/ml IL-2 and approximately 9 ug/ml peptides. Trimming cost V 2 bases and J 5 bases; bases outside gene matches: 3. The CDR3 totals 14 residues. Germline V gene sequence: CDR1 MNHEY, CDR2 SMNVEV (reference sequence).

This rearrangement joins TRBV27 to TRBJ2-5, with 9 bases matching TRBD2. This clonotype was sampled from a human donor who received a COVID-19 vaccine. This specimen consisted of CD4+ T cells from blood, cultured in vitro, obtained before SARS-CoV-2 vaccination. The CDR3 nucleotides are TGTGCCAGCAGTTTACTGCGGGGGGGGGAGACCCAGTACTTC. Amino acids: CASSLLRGGETQYF.